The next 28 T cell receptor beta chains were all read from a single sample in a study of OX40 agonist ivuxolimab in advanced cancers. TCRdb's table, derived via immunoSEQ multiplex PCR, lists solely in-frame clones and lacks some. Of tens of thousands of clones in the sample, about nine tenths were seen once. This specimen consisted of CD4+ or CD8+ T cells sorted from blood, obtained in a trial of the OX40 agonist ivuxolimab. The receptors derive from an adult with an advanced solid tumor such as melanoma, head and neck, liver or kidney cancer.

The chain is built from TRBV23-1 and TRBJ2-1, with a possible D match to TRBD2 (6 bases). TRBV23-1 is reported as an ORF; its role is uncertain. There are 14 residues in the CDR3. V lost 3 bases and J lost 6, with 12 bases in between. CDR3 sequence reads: CASSQGLLPNEQFF. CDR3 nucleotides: TGCGCCAGCAGTCAGGGACTCCTCCCCAATGAGCAGTTCTTC.

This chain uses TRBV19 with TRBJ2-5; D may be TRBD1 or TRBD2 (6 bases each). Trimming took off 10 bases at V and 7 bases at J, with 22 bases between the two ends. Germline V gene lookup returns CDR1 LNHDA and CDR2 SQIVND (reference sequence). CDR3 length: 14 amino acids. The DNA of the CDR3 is TGTGCCACCCCGGGGCGGGGTCGAGGGGGGACCCAGTACTTC. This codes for CATPGRGRGGTQYF.

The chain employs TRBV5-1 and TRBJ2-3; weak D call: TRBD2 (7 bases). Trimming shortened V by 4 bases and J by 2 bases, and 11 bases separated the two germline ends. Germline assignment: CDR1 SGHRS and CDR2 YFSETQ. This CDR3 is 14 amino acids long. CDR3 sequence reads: CASSQGRATDTQYF. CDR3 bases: TGCGCCAGCAGCCAGGGGAGGGCCACAGATACGCAGTATTTT.

For the CDR3, the DNA is TGTGCCAGCAGCCAAGAGTACAATGAGCAGTTCTTC. It codes for CASSQEYNEQFF. V usage is TRBV4-2 and J usage is TRBJ2-1, with no clear D. The germline V gene has CDR1 LGHNA and CDR2 YNFKEQ. CDR3 length equals 12 residues. The V gene lost 0 bases and the J gene lost 4 bases, with 1 base spanning the gap.

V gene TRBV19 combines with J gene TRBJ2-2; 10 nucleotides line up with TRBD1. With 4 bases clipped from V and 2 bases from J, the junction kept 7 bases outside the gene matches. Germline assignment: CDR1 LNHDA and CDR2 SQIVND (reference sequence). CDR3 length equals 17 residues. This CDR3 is CASSRSGTGDNTGELFF. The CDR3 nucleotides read TGTGCCAGTAGTAGATCCGGGACAGGGGACAACACCGGGGAGCTGTTTTTT.

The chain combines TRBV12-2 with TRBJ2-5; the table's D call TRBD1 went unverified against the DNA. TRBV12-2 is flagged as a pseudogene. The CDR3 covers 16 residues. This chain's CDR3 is CASRLGPQGEGETQYF. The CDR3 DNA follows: TGTGCAAGTCGCTTAGGTCCACAGGGAGAAGGAGAGACCCAGTACTTC.

The CDR3 here is CAWIEAPYGYTF. The CDR3 coding sequence is TGTGCCTGGATTGAAGCCCCCTATGGCTACACCTTC. The chain has TRBV30 and TRBJ1-2; D is uncertain. This CDR3 spans 12 amino acids. V dropped 4 bases and J dropped 4 bases, with 10 bases sitting between them. The V gene's germline CDR1 is GTSNPN and CDR2 SVGIG (reference sequence).

CDR3 protein: CAISPTGGGYEAFF. The CDR3 DNA follows: TGTGCCATCAGTCCGACAGGGGGAGGGTATGAAGCTTTCTTT. The chain has TRBV10-3 and TRBJ1-1; TRBD1 aligns across 9 bases. The CDR3 contains 14 residues. V dropped 5 bases and J dropped 7; count of bases not matched to a gene: 8. Germline V gene sequence: CDR1 ENHRY, CDR2 SYGVKD.

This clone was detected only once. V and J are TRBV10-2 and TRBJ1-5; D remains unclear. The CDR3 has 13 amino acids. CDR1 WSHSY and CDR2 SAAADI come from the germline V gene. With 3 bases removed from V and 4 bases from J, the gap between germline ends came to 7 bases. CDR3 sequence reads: CASSDGGNQPQHF. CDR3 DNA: TGCGCCAGCAGTGACGGAGGGAATCAGCCCCAGCATTTT.

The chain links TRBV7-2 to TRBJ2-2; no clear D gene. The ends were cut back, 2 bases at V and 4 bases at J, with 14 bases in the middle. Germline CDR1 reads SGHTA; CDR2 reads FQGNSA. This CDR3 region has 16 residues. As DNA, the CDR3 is TGTGCCAGCAGCTTACAACTGATAGATACCACCGGGGAGCTGTTTTTT. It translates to CASSLQLIDTTGELFF.

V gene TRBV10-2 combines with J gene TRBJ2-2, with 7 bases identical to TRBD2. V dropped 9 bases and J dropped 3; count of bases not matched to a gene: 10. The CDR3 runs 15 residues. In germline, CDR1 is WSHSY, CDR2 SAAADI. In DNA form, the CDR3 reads TGCGCCAGTATTAGGGAGGGAATCGACACCGGGGAGCTGTTTTTT. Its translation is CASIREGIDTGELFF.

The CDR3 reads CASSGGGNLYNEQFF. CDR3 sequence (DNA): TGTGCCAGCAGCGGAGGGGGCAATTTATACAATGAGCAGTTCTTC. The J gene is TRBJ2-1, the V gene TRBV9, with TRBD1 matching over 7 bases. This CDR3 region has 15 residues. The V and J ends lost 3 bases and 4 bases, in that order; junction bases with no gene match: 7. CDR1 is SGDLS, CDR2 YYNGEE, per germline.

The CDR3 nucleotides are TGTGCCAGCAGTGAGTGGGGGCGGAACACCGGGGAGCTGTTTTTT. Translating it yields CASSEWGRNTGELFF. V usage is TRBV25-1 and J usage is TRBJ2-2, with D perhaps TRBD1 (6 bases). The V and J ends lost 3 bases and 1 base respectively, with 9 bases between them. The CDR3 has 15 amino acids. The germline CDR1 and CDR2 sequences are MGHDK and SYGVNS.

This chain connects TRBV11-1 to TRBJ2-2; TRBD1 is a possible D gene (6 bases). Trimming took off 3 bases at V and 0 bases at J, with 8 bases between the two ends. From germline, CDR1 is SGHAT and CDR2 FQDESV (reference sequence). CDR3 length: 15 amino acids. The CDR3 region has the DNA TGTGCCAGCAGCTTGGCAGGGGCGAACACCGGGGAGCTGTTTTTT. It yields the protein CASSLAGANTGELFF.

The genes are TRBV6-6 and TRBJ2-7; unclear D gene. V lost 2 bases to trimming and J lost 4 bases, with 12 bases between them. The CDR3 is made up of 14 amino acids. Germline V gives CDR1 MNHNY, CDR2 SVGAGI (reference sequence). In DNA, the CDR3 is TGTGCCAGCAGTTACGGTCAGGTTTTGTACGAGCAGTACTTC. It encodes CASSYGQVLYEQYF.

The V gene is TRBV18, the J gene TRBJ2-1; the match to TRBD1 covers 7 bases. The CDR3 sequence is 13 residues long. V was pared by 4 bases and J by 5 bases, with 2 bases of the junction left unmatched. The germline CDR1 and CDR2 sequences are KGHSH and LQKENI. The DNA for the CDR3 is TGTGCCAGCTCACGGGGGACAGACAATGAGCAGTTCTTC. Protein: CASSRGTDNEQFF.

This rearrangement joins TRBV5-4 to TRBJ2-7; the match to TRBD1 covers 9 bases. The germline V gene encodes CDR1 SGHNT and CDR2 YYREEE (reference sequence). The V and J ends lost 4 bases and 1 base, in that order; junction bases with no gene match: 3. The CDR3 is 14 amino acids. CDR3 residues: CASSAGQGSYEQYF. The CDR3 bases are TGTGCCAGCAGCGCAGGACAGGGGTCCTACGAGCAGTACTTC.

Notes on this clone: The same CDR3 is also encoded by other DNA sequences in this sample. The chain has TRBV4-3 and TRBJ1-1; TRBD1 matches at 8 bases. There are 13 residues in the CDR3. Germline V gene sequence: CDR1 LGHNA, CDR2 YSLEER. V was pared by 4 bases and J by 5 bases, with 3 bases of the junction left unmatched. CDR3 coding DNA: TGCGCCAGCAGCCTTACAGGGGGTACTGAAGCTTTCTTT. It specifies CASSLTGGTEAFF.

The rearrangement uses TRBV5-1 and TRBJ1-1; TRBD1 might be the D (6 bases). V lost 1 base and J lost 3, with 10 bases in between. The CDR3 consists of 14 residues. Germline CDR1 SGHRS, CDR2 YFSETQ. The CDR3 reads CASSLMGADTEAFF. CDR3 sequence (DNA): TGCGCCAGCAGCTTGATGGGGGCGGACACTGAAGCTTTCTTT. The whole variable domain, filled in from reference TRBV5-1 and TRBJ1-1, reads KAGVTQTPRYLIKTRGQQVTLSCSPISGHRSVSWYQQTPGQGLQFLFEYFSETQRNKGNFPGRFSGRQFSNSRSEMNVSTLELGDSALYLCASSLMGADTEAFFGQGTRLTVV.

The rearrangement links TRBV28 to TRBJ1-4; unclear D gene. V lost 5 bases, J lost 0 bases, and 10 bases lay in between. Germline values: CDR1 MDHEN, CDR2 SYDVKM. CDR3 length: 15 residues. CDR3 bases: TGTGCCAGCAGTACAAGGGCAGCAACTAATGAAAAACTGTTTTTT. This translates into CASSTRAATNEKLFF.

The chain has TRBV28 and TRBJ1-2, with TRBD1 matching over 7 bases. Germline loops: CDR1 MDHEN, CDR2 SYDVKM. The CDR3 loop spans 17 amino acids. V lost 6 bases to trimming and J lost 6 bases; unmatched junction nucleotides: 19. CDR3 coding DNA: TGTGCCAGCAGCGACCTCCTCAGGGGGAATCCAATTAATGGCTACACCTTC. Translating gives CASSDLLRGNPINGYTF.

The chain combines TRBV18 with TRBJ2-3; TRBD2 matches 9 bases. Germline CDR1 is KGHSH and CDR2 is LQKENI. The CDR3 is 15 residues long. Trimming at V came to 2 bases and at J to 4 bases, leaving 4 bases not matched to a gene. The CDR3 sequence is CASSPWREGPDTQYF. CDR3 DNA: TGTGCCAGCTCACCATGGCGGGAGGGGCCAGATACGCAGTATTTT.

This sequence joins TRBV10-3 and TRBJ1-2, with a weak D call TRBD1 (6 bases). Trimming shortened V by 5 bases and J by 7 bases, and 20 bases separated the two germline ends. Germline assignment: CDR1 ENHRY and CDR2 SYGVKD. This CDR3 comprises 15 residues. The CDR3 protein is CAISQEGGQGLGYTF. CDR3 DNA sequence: TGTGCCATCAGTCAAGAAGGGGGTCAGGGTCTTGGCTACACCTTC.

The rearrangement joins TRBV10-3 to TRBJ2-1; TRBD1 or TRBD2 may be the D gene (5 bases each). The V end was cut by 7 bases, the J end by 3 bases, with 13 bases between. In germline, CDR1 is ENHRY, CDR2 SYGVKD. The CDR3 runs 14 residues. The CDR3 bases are TGTGCCATCAAAAGGGACGACAGCTACAATGAGCAGTTCTTC. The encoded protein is CAIKRDDSYNEQFF.

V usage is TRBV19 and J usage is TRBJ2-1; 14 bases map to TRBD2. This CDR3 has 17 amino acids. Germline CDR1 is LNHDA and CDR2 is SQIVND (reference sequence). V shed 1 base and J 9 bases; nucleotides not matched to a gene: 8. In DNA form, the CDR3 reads TGTGCCAGTAGTATAGGTGGGGGACTAGCGGGAGAGGCTGAGCAGTTCTTC. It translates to CASSIGGGLAGEAEQFF.

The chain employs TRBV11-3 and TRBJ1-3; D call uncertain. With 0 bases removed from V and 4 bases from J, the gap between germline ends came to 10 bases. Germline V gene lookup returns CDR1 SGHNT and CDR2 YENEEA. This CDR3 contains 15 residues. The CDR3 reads CASSLDPGVGNTIYF. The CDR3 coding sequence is TGTGCCAGCAGCTTAGATCCTGGTGTCGGAAACACCATATATTTT.

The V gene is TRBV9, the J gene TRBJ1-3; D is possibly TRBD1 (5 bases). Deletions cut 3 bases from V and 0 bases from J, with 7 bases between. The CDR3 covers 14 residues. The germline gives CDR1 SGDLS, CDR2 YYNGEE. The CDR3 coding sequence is TGTGCCAGCAGCGCCCAGGGCTCTGGAAACACCATATATTTT. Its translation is CASSAQGSGNTIYF. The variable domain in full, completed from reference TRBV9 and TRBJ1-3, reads DSGVTQTPKHLITATGQRVTLRCSPRSGDLSVYWYQQSLDQGLQFLIQYYNGEERAKGNILERFSAQQFPDLHSELNLSSLELGDSALYFCASSAQGSGNTIYFGEGSWLTVV.

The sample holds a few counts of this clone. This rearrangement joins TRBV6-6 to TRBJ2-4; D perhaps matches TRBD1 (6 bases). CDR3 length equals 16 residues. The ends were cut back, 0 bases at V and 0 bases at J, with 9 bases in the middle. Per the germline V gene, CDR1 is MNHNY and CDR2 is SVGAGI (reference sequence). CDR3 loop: CASSYSGGRAKNIQYF. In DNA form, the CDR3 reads TGTGCCAGCAGTTACTCTGGGGGCCGAGCCAAAAACATTCAGTACTTC.